This T cell receptor beta chain was sequenced in a study of blood T cell repertoires in COVID-19. Only in-frame clones appear in the TCRdb table, and some are missing; sequencing was by immunoSEQ multiplex PCR. The sample holds about 380,000 clones; roughly 84% are singletons and the top ten take just under 3%. Between the trimmed V and J ends, which lost 5 bases and 2 bases, there was a span of 9 bases. The germline CDR1 and CDR2 sequences are GTSNPN and SVGIG (reference sequence). This CDR3 contains 12 residues. The specimen sequenced was PBMCs or T cells enriched from blood (not recorded which). The clonotype comes from a woman under 40 who had recovered from COVID-19. J is TRBJ1-2 and V is TRBV30, with D possibly being TRBD1 (5 bases). The DNA of the CDR3 is TGTGCCTGGGACAGATCAAACTATGGCTACACCTTC. Protein sequence: CAWDRSNYGYTF.